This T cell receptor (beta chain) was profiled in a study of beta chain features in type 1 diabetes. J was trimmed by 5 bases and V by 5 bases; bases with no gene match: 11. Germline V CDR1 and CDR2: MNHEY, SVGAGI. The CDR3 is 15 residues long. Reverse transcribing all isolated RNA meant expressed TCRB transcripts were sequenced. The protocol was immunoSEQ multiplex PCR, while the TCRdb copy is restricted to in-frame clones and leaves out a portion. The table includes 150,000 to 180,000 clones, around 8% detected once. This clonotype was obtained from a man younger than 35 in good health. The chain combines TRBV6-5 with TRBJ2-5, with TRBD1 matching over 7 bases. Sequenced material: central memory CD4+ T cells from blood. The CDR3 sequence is CASSANRQGWETQYF. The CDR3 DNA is TGTGCCAGCAGTGCCAACCGACAGGGCTGGGAGACCCAGTACTTC.